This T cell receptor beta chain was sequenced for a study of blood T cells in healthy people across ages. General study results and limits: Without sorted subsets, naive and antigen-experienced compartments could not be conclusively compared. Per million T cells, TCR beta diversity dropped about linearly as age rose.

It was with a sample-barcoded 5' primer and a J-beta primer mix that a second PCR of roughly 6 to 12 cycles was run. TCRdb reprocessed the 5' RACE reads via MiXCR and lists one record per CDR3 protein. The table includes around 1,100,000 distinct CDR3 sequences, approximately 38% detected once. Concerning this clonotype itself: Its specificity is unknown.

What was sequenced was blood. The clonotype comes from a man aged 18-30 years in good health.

The DNA for the CDR3 is TGTGCCAGCAGCTTGGACTATGAAAGGAATGAGCAGTACTTC. This codes for CASSLDYERNEQYF. The chain has TRBV7-2 and TRBJ2-7, with D maybe TRBD2 (6 bases). Deletions cut 3 bases from V and 7 bases from J, with 16 bases between. The germline gives CDR1 SGHTA, CDR2 FQGNSA. CDR3 length: 14 residues. Looking up the rest from reference TRBV7-2 and TRBJ2-7 gives the full variable domain: GAGVSQSPSNKVTEKGKDVELRCDPISGHTALYWYRQSLGQGLEFLIYFQGNSAPDKSGLPSDRFSAERTGGSVSTLTIQRTQQEDSAVYLCASSLDYERNEQYFGPGTRLTVT.